This TCR beta chain came from a study of T-cell memory formation after mild COVID-19. Across the study: Most TCR clusters belonged to a single donor. Whole-study results and caveats: Clones contracting over day 15 to 85 were CD4/CD8 balanced, with later expanders leaning CD4+.

As for this clonotype: Its antigen is currently unknown.

This CDR3 spans 15 amino acids. Germline lookup yields CDR1 SGHRS and CDR2 YFSETQ. The ends lost 4 bases at V and 4 bases at J; junction bases unmatched: 9. Each CDR3 protein gets one entry after TCRdb re-called the 5' RACE reads with MiXCR. The repertoire holds under 250,000 distinct CDR3 sequences, with roughly 15% as singletons. The genes are TRBV5-1 and TRBJ2-5; 8 bases match TRBD1. Sequencing was carried out using PBMCs or a T cell subset sorted from them (not recorded which). This TCR was recovered from an adult woman who had mild COVID-19 (a few samples of this study predate the infection). Cell type and time point are not known. The CDR3 bases are TGCGCCAGCAGCACCACCTTCGACAGGGGAGAGACCCAGTACTTC. It specifies CASSTTFDRGETQYF.